The 6 T cell receptor beta chains in this list originate from one sample, sequenced in a study of T cell responses to AZD1222 COVID-19 vaccine. Sequencing was performed with immunoSEQ multiplex PCR; in TCRdb, only in-frame clones are kept and a portion is missing. The table shows tens of thousands of clones, with roughly 84% occurring only once. The starting material was peripheral blood, obtained on day 0 of AZD1222 vaccination. These receptors all stem from an adult in good health.

The rearrangement links TRBV11-2 to TRBJ1-2; maybe TRBD1 (5 bases). Trimming removed 2 bases at V and 7 bases at J, with 8 bases between. The germline gives CDR1 SGHAT, CDR2 FQNNGV. The length of the CDR3 is 12 residues. The CDR3 here is CASSLSGGGYTF. CDR3 nucleotide sequence: TGTGCCAGCAGCTTAAGCGGGGGTGGCTACACCTTC.

The chain combines TRBV23-1 with TRBJ1-3, with TRBD1 matching 7 bases. TRBV23-1 is an open reading frame whose function is uncertain. Unmatched junction bases numbered 16, after V lost 5 bases and J lost 0 bases. The CDR3 totals 19 residues. The CDR3 DNA follows: TGCGCCAGCAGTAAAAACGGCGTCGGACAGGCTTACTCTGGAAACACCATATATTTT. It codes for CASSKNGVGQAYSGNTIYF.

V usage is TRBV29-1 and J usage is TRBJ1-2; perhaps TRBD1 as D (6 bases). CDR3 length equals 13 residues. Germline assignment: CDR1 SQVTM and CDR2 ANQGSEA. The CDR3 coding sequence is TGCGGGGCGGGACATACGCTAGGCTATGGCTACACCTTC. The encoded protein is CGAGHTLGYGYTF.

V usage is TRBV19 and J usage is TRBJ2-1, with D perhaps matching TRBD2 (6 bases). This CDR3 spans 14 amino acids. CDR1 and CDR2 from the germline V gene are LNHDA and SQIVND (reference sequence). Between the trimmed V and J ends, which lost 2 bases and 7 bases, there was a span of 12 bases. CDR3 coding DNA: TGTGCCAGTAGTATACCCGGACTAACTAATGAGCAGTTCTTC. Its protein product is CASSIPGLTNEQFF.

The CDR3 region has the DNA TGTGCCAGTAACCTAGGGGGGGTGAACACTGAAGCTTTCTTT. As protein: CASNLGGVNTEAFF. This rearrangement joins TRBV7-9 to TRBJ1-1; tentative D call: TRBD1 (6 bases). The germline V and J ends were trimmed by 9 bases and 0 bases, with 14 bases remaining between them. CDR1 SEHNR and CDR2 FQNEAQ come from the germline V gene (reference sequence). The CDR3 loop spans 14 amino acids.

V and J are TRBV5-6 and TRBJ2-7; the D call may be TRBD1 or TRBD2 (5 bases each). Trimming removed 3 bases at V and 5 bases at J, with 21 bases between. The CDR3 sequence is 16 residues long. Germline lookup yields CDR1 SGHDT and CDR2 YYEEEE. The CDR3 nucleotides are TGTGCCAGCAGCTCTGTCGGGGCAGGGAGTTTCGACGAGCAGTACTTC. This encodes CASSSVGAGSFDEQYF.